This TCR beta chain originates from a study of CD8+CD57+ T cells in acquired aplastic anemia. This CDR3 comprises 13 residues. Between the trimmed V and J ends, which lost 5 bases and 0 bases, there was a span of 6 bases. Germline loops: CDR1 MNHNS, CDR2 SASEGT. The template for TCR beta VDJ and CDR3 sequence profiling was genomic DNA. One entry per CDR3 protein results from TCRdb running MiXCR on the reads. The sample yields tens of thousands of distinct CDR3 sequences, around 44% seen once. There are a few counts of this clonotype. This receptor was taken from a human donor in good health, serving as a control. This sequence joins TRBV6-1 and TRBJ2-3; D is undetermined. What was sequenced was sorted CD4+, CD8+, or CD8+CD57+ T cells (not recorded which) from PBMCs. CDR3 sequence reads: CASSPFSTDTQYF. The CDR3 nucleotides read TGTGCCAGCAGTCCATTTAGCACAGATACGCAGTATTTT.